This T cell receptor (beta chain) was captured by sequencing in a study of beta chain features in type 1 diabetes. TCRB transcripts that were expressed got sequenced, as all of the isolated RNA had been reverse transcribed. Using immunoSEQ multiplex PCR, the repertoire was profiled, and TCRdb retains in-frame clones only, with some absent. The sample shows hundreds of thousands of clones, more than 11% of them seen only once. To note about this clone: Distinct nucleotide sequences in the sample also encode this CDR3.

The germline V and J ends were trimmed by 3 bases and 4 bases, with 4 bases remaining between them. The CDR3 spans 12 residues. Germline V gives CDR1 ENHRY, CDR2 SYGVKD. The receptor was isolated from a man aged 25 to 45 in good health. Sample: naive CD4+ T cells from blood. The genes are TRBV10-3 and TRBJ2-1, with D unresolved. CDR3 DNA: TGTGCCATCAGTGATGGGTACAATGAGCAGTTCTTC. Amino acids: CAISDGYNEQFF.